This TCR beta chain was sequenced during a study of T cells in Graves' hyperthyroidism and ophthalmopathy. Study outcomes and limitations: Classification by a 13 V-J model distinguished ophthalmopathy from stable hyperthyroidism.

About this clonotype itself: The antigen is undetermined. This may be a read error: a much more frequent sequence differs by one nucleotide.

Exclusions: uncontrolled infection, other autoimmune disease, pregnancy, lactation. This sample holds PBMCs from roughly 10 ml fresh peripheral blood. Template material for amplifying TCR beta CDR3 regions consisted of RNA transcripts. A set of HTBI primers served as the primers for a first-round RT-PCR of the TCR CDR3. TCRdb re-analysed the multiplex PCR reads in MiXCR, keeping a single row per CDR3 protein. The sample includes some 650,000 distinct CDR3 sequences, about 16% of them seen just once. Germline values: CDR1 SGHRS, CDR2 YFSETQ. The CDR3 has 16 residues. Trimming at V came to 0 bases and at J to 4 bases, leaving 10 bases not matched to a gene.

The sample consisted of blood. This sequence originates from a woman in her 40s with Graves' ophthalmopathy. The chain uses TRBV5-1 and TRBJ2-7, with 7 bases matching TRBD2. This CDR3 reads CASSLDVGGPGYEQYF. CDR3 nucleotide sequence: TGCGCCAGCAGCTTGGATGTGGGAGGGCCTGGATACGAGCAGTACTTC. Looking up the rest from reference TRBV5-1 and TRBJ2-7 gives the full variable domain: KAGVTQTPRYLIKTRGQQVTLSCSPISGHRSVSWYQQTPGQGLQFLFEYFSETQRNKGNFPGRFSGRQFSNSRSEMNVSTLELGDSALYLCASSLDVGGPGYEQYFGPGTRLTVT.